These 21 T cell receptor beta chains were sequenced from one sample in a study of cytotoxic CD8 clonotypes in ibrutinib-treated CLL. Clones were sequenced by immunoSEQ multiplex PCR, and TCRdb holds only the in-frame ones, with some missing. The sample yields under 200,000 clones, around 84% seen once. The sequencing here drew on PBMCs, taken after 12 months of ibrutinib treatment. Receptors originate from a human donor with chronic lymphocytic leukemia.

The chain employs TRBV28 and TRBJ2-1, with 7 bases aligning to TRBD2. V was clipped by 5 bases and J by 5 bases; unmatched bases: 12. The CDR3 loop spans 16 amino acids. Per the germline V gene, CDR1 is MDHEN and CDR2 is SYDVKM. CDR3 protein: CASSLLGVRGDNEQFF. In DNA form, the CDR3 reads TGTGCCAGCAGTCTTCTTGGAGTCCGGGGGGACAATGAGCAGTTCTTC.

This chain links TRBV10-3 with TRBJ1-1, with 7 bases lining up with TRBD1. The CDR3 runs to 14 residues. The germline CDR1 and CDR2 sequences are ENHRY and SYGVKD. V shed 6 bases, J shed 1 base, and the junction held 5 bases outside the gene matches. The DNA for the CDR3 is TGTGCCATCAGACCGGGACAGACGAACACTGAAGCTTTCTTT. It codes for CAIRPGQTNTEAFF.

Only one count was recorded for this clone. This rearrangement joins TRBV7-2 to TRBJ1-5; D is perhaps TRBD1 (5 bases). Per germline, CDR1 SGHTA and CDR2 FQGNSA. Trimming took off 1 base at V and 8 bases at J, with 9 bases between the two ends. The CDR3 has 13 residues. The CDR3 loop reads CASSLDWGEPQHF. CDR3 coding DNA: TGTGCCAGCAGCTTAGATTGGGGGGAGCCCCAGCATTTT.

The chain employs TRBV9 and TRBJ2-2; D is undetermined. Germline CDR1 and CDR2: SGDLS and YYNGEE. The germline V and J ends were trimmed by 6 bases and 0 bases, with 12 bases remaining between them. This CDR3 region has 15 residues. The CDR3 reads CASTTADTNTGELFF. CDR3 nucleotide sequence: TGTGCCAGCACCACGGCCGACACGAACACCGGGGAGCTGTTTTTT.

CDR3 nucleotide sequence: TGTGCCACCAGCAGAGGTGGTGGGGGTACCGGGGAGCTGTTTTTT. Translation gives CATSRGGGGTGELFF. V and J are TRBV15 and TRBJ2-2; D is possibly TRBD1 or TRBD2 (5 bases each). V was pared by 1 base and J by 5 bases, with 11 bases between. CDR3 size: 15 residues. In germline, CDR1 is LNHNV, CDR2 YYDKDF (reference sequence).

This clone appeared a single time. The V call is TRBV28, the J call TRBJ1-5; a possible D gene is TRBD1 (5 bases). Germline CDR1 is MDHEN and CDR2 is SYDVKM. V gave up 0 bases and J gave up 7 bases, with 16 bases separating them. The length of the CDR3 is 16 residues. In DNA form, the CDR3 reads TGTGCCAGCAGTTTATGGAGGGACGCCACTCGGCAGCCCCAGCATTTT. It translates to CASSLWRDATRQPQHF.

This rearrangement joins TRBV7-9 to TRBJ1-2, with D possibly being TRBD1 (5 bases). Germline CDR1 and CDR2: SEHNR and FQNEAQ (reference sequence). Trimming shortened V by 2 bases and J by 2 bases, and 9 bases separated the two germline ends. The CDR3 is 14 amino acids. CDR3 nucleotides: TGTGCCAGCAGCTTATTCCAGGGAAACTATGGCTACACCTTC. Translated, it gives CASSLFQGNYGYTF.

This clone turned up a few times. The chain couples TRBV9 to TRBJ2-2; possibly TRBD2 for D (5 bases). The V end was cut by 0 bases, the J end by 4 bases, with 7 bases between. Germline values: CDR1 SGDLS, CDR2 YYNGEE. There are 14 residues in the CDR3. The CDR3 spells CASSVARVTGELFF. CDR3 nucleotide sequence: TGTGCCAGCAGCGTAGCGAGGGTCACCGGGGAGCTGTTTTTT.

The rearrangement joins TRBV29-1 to TRBJ1-2; weak D call: TRBD1 (5 bases). V lost 6 bases and J lost 8, with 13 bases in between. The CDR3 extends over 11 amino acids. Germline V gene lookup returns CDR1 SQVTM and CDR2 ANQGSEA. The CDR3 coding sequence is TGCAGCGTCCGGGACCGTGGGGGCTACACCTTC. Translated, it gives CSVRDRGGYTF. The full variable domain, completed using reference TRBV29-1 and TRBJ1-2, is SAVISQKPSRDICQRGTSLTIQCQVDSQVTMMFWYRQQPGQSLTLIATANQGSEATYESGFVIDKFPISRPNLTFSTLTVSNMSPEDSSIYLCSVRDRGGYTFGSGTRLTVV.

The chain carries TRBV10-1 and TRBJ2-7; D is possibly TRBD1 (5 bases). There are 14 residues in the CDR3. Trimming cost V 3 bases and J 0 bases, with 9 bases left between them. Germline-derived CDR1 and CDR2 are WNHNN and SYGVQD (reference sequence). The chain's CDR3 is CASSDRGSSYEQYF. CDR3 DNA: TGCGCCAGCAGTGATAGGGGAAGCTCCTACGAGCAGTACTTC.

The chain has TRBV21-1 and TRBJ1-4; the tabulated D call, TRBD1, remains unverified against the DNA. TRBV21-1 is noted as a pseudogene. The CDR3 loop spans 12 amino acids. The CDR3 bases are TGTGCCAGCAGTGTTATCGACAGGGGGTATGATTTT. Translating gives CASSVIDRGYDF.

This clone was seen once. The chain combines TRBV10-3 with TRBJ1-5, with a possible D match to TRBD1 (5 bases). Trimming removed 6 bases at V and 2 bases at J, with 17 bases between. The CDR3 covers 16 residues. Germline V gives CDR1 ENHRY, CDR2 SYGVKD. The CDR3 DNA follows: TGTGCCATCAGCTATTCAGGGCCGTCGGGCAATCAGCCCCAGCATTTT. This codes for CAISYSGPSGNQPQHF.

This chain connects TRBV5-1 to TRBJ2-2; TRBD2 matches at 10 bases. CDR1 and CDR2 from the germline V gene are SGHRS and YFSETQ. The V and J ends lost 0 bases and 6 bases, in that order; junction bases with no gene match: 2. The length of the CDR3 is 15 residues. CDR3 coding DNA: TGCGCCAGCAGCTTGGGGACTAGCGGTCCCGGGGAGCTGTTTTTT. Amino acids: CASSLGTSGPGELFF.

The rearrangement joins TRBV9 to TRBJ2-3, with 7 bases identical to TRBD2. The V gene end was trimmed by 2 bases and the J gene end by 4 bases; junction bases not matched to a gene: 10. The CDR3 spans 16 residues. CDR1 and CDR2 from the germline V gene are SGDLS and YYNGEE. CDR3 protein: CASSVFGGFDSDTQYF. CDR3 coding DNA: TGTGCCAGCAGCGTTTTCGGGGGGTTCGACTCAGATACGCAGTATTTT.

The chain has TRBV5-4 and TRBJ2-1, with a possible D match to TRBD1 (5 bases). V was clipped by 4 bases and J by 8 bases, with 13 bases between them. The length of the CDR3 is 13 residues. Germline values: CDR1 SGHNT, CDR2 YYREEE (reference sequence). CDR3 sequence (DNA): TGTGCCAGCAGCCAGCAACAGGTTTATGAGCAGTTCTTC. This sequence encodes CASSQQQVYEQFF.

Here the CDR3 DNA reads TGTGCCAGCTCACCACCGACTAGCGGGGGGGATCCGTATTTT. It yields the protein CASSPPTSGGDPYF. This chain joins TRBV18 and TRBJ2-3; 14 positions agree with TRBD2. V shed 0 bases, J shed 14 bases, and the junction held 4 bases outside the gene matches. The CDR3 has 14 amino acids. Per germline, CDR1 KGHSH and CDR2 LQKENI.

V usage is TRBV28 and J usage is TRBJ2-2; D is possibly TRBD2 (5 bases). The CDR3 spans 14 residues. CDR1 is MDHEN and CDR2 is SYDVKM in the germline V gene. V was cut by 8 bases and J by 4 bases, with 14 bases left in between. The CDR3 nucleotides read TGTGCCAGCTTCCCGGGGTCGGGCACCGGGGAGCTGTTTTTT. Translating gives CASFPGSGTGELFF. The full variable domain, completed using reference TRBV28 and TRBJ2-2, is DVKVTQSSRYLVKRTGEKVFLECVQDMDHENMFWYRQDPGLGLRLIYFSYDVKMKEKGDIPEGYSVSREKKERFSLILESASTNQTSMYLCASFPGSGTGELFFGEGSRLTVL.

The chain employs TRBV5-1 and TRBJ1-5, with D uncertain. The germline V and J ends were trimmed by 4 bases and 4 bases, with 15 bases remaining between them. The CDR3 length is 15 residues. Germline V CDR1 and CDR2: SGHRS, YFSETQ. CDR3 protein: CASSPSNGGNQPQHF. CDR3 coding DNA: TGCGCCAGCAGCCCGTCGAATGGAGGGAATCAGCCCCAGCATTTT.

This chain links TRBV28 with TRBJ1-1; D not certain. The V gene's germline CDR1 is MDHEN and CDR2 SYDVKM. The CDR3 consists of 14 residues. The V and J ends lost 6 bases and 0 bases respectively, with 11 bases between them. In DNA, the CDR3 is TGTGCCAGCAGGGAAGGATCAATGAACACTGAAGCTTTCTTT. Its translation: CASREGSMNTEAFF.

The rearrangement links TRBV2 to TRBJ1-5; 7 bases agree with TRBD1. This CDR3 has 14 amino acids. Trimming at V came to 7 bases and at J to 2 bases, leaving 5 bases not matched to a gene. The germline V gene has CDR1 SNHLY and CDR2 FYNNEI. The CDR3 coding sequence is TGTGCCAGCACCTCCACAGGGGGCAATCAGCCCCAGCATTTT. As protein: CASTSTGGNQPQHF.

V and J are TRBV2 and TRBJ2-2, with 11 bases fitting TRBD2. Per the germline V gene, CDR1 is SNHLY and CDR2 is FYNNEI. V lost 6 bases to trimming and J lost 4 bases; unmatched junction nucleotides: 1. The CDR3 runs to 14 residues. CDR3 DNA: TGTGCCAGCAGCCTAGCGGGGGGCACCGGGGAGCTGTTTTTT. As protein: CASSLAGGTGELFF.